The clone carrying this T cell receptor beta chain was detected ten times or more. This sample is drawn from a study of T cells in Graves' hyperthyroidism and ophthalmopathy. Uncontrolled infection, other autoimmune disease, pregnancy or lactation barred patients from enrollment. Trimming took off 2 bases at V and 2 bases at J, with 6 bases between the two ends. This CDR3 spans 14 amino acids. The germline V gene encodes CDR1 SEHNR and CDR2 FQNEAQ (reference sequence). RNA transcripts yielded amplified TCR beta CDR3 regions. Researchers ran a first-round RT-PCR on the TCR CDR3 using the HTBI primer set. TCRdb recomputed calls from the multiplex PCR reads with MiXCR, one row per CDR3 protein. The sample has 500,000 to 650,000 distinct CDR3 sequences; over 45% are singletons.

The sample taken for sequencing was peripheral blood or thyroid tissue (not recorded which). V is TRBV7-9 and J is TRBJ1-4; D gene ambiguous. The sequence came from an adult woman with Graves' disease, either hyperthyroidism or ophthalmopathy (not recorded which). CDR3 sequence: CASSLFGTNEKLFF. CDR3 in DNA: TGTGCCAGCAGCTTATTCGGTACTAATGAAAAACTGTTTTTT.